This T cell receptor beta chain was profiled in a study of PD-L1 blockade in urothelial cancer. Study-level background: Each blood sample yielded a median of approximately 140,000 T cells.

Synthetically made TCR analog templates were put into each PCR as spikes. TCRdb keeps only in-frame clones here, not all; method: immunoSEQ multiplex PCR. The data show about 110,000 clones, approximately 85% seen once. Pretreatment and on-treatment samples were taken, numbering 1 to 8 per patient. This CDR3 has 14 residues. With 4 bases clipped from V and 10 bases from J, the junction kept 8 bases outside the gene matches. In germline, CDR1 is LNHDA, CDR2 SQIVND (reference sequence). This rearrangement joins TRBV19 to TRBJ2-2; 8 positions match TRBD1. This specimen consisted of PBMCs, obtained around atezolizumab (anti-PD-L1) treatment. This sequence was found in a man in his fifties with urothelial cancer. As DNA, the CDR3 is TGTGCCAGTAGTAAGGACAGGGTTGGAGTGGAGCTGTTTTTT. Its protein is CASSKDRVGVELFF.